Presented here are 18 T cell receptor beta chains from one specimen sequenced in a study of multiple sclerosis patients with progressive multifocal leukoencephalopathy. Time point of the sample: time of PML onset. Libraries were prepared by immunoSEQ multiplex PCR; TCRdb keeps only in-frame clonotypes and omits some of them. Of approximately 28,000 clones in the sample, approximately 86% were seen once. Specimen: PBMCs, collected from a patient treated with natalizumab. The receptor source for this set is a woman between 40 and 55 years old with progressive multifocal leukoencephalopathy.

This clone has just a few counts. The J gene is TRBJ2-7, the V gene TRBV10-3; D remains ambiguous. Trimming shortened V by 7 bases and J by 4 bases, and 14 bases separated the two germline ends. CDR3 length: 13 residues. Looked up from germline, CDR1 is ENHRY and CDR2 is SYGVKD. The CDR3 here is CAINGHLGYEQYF. The CDR3 DNA reads TGTGCCATCAACGGGCACCTCGGGTACGAGCAGTACTTC.

This clone was counted only a few times. V usage is TRBV4-1 and J usage is TRBJ2-4; 9 bases are shared with TRBD1. After removal of 2 bases from V and 1 base from J, the junction contained 12 bases not matched to a gene. CDR3 size: 19 residues. CDR1 MGHRA and CDR2 YSYEKL come from the germline V gene. CDR3 in DNA: TGCGCCAGCAGCCAAAACGCACAGGGGGCAATTGGGGCCAAAAACATTCAGTACTTC. This codes for CASSQNAQGAIGAKNIQYF.

This chain joins TRBV30 and TRBJ2-7, with 9 bases matching TRBD2. This CDR3 has 13 residues. Germline loops: CDR1 GTSNPN, CDR2 SVGIG (reference sequence). V was pared by 5 bases and J by 4 bases, with 6 bases of the junction left unmatched. DNA for the CDR3: TGTGCCTGGGCCTTAGCGGGAGATTACGAGCAGTACTTC. Its protein is CAWALAGDYEQYF.

V gene TRBV10-1 combines with J gene TRBJ2-3; D not resolved. Germline loops: CDR1 WNHNN, CDR2 SYGVQD (reference sequence). The V end lost 2 bases, the J end lost 3 bases, and 9 bases lay between the germline ends. The CDR3 runs to 14 residues. The CDR3 loop reads CASSEAAHTDTQYF. In DNA form, the CDR3 reads TGCGCCAGCAGTGAGGCTGCCCATACAGATACGCAGTATTTT.

The chain carries TRBV7-2 and TRBJ2-7; D is uncertain. Trimming removed 0 bases from V and 6 bases from J, with 6 bases in between. Germline V gene sequence: CDR1 SGHTA, CDR2 FQGNSA. The CDR3 has 12 residues. The CDR3 here is CASSLAFGEQYF. The CDR3 region has the DNA TGTGCCAGCAGCTTAGCGTTCGGCGAGCAGTACTTC.

The chain recombines TRBV12-5 with TRBJ1-5; no firm D call. The germline V and J ends were trimmed by 7 bases and 2 bases, with 15 bases remaining between them. Germline-derived CDR1 and CDR2 are LGHNT and FRNRAP. This CDR3 spans 15 amino acids. This CDR3 reads CASASLLGGNQPQHF. In DNA form, the CDR3 reads TGTGCTAGTGCCTCCTTGTTGGGCGGCAATCAGCCCCAGCATTTT. Looking up the rest from reference TRBV12-5 and TRBJ1-5 gives the full variable domain: DARVTQTPRHKVTEMGQEVTMRCQPILGHNTVFWYRQTMMQGLELLAYFRNRAPLDDSGMPKDRFSAEMPDATLATLKIQPSEPRDSAVYFCASASLLGGNQPQHFGDGTRLSIL.

The chain is built from TRBV18 and TRBJ1-5; 8 bases are shared with TRBD1. The junction had 8 bases not matched to a gene; V was cut back by 4 bases and J by 0 bases. Germline CDR1 is KGHSH and CDR2 is LQKENI. The CDR3 has 17 residues. For the CDR3, the DNA is TGTGCCAGCTCACTCCGACAGGGGCAGAATAGCAATCAGCCCCAGCATTTT. Protein: CASSLRQGQNSNQPQHF.

This clone was recorded once. The chain has TRBV4-2 and TRBJ1-4, with D possibly being TRBD1 (5 bases). The ends were cut back, 0 bases at V and 7 bases at J, with 15 bases in the middle. CDR3 length equals 16 residues. Germline CDR1 LGHNA, CDR2 YNFKEQ. CDR3 coding DNA: TGTGCCAGCAGCCAAGATCGTATGGGGAGGGGTGAAAAACTGTTTTTT. Translated: CASSQDRMGRGEKLFF.

The chain links TRBV7-9 to TRBJ2-4; D possibly corresponds to TRBD2 (6 bases). Germline values: CDR1 SEHNR, CDR2 FQNEAQ (reference sequence). CDR3 length equals 17 residues. Trimming stripped 2 bases from V and 2 bases from J, with 16 bases between. Here the CDR3 DNA reads TGTGCCAGCAGCTTACGCGGCGGCGGGGAGACCAAAAACATTCAGTACTTC. It translates to CASSLRGGGETKNIQYF.

The V and J genes are TRBV27 and TRBJ2-1; no definite D call. The germline V and J ends were trimmed by 5 bases and 5 bases, with 13 bases remaining between them. Germline CDR1 and CDR2: MNHEY and SMNVEV (reference sequence). This CDR3 has 14 residues. The CDR3 region is CASSTYTTHNEQFF. The CDR3 region has the DNA TGTGCCAGCAGTACTTACACGACCCACAATGAGCAGTTCTTC.

This clone was counted once. The chain combines TRBV7-9 with TRBJ2-1; the D is unclear. Trimming left V 5 bases short and J 7 bases short, with 6 bases between. The CDR3 length is 11 residues. Germline lookup yields CDR1 SEHNR and CDR2 FQNEAQ (reference sequence). CDR3 DNA sequence: TGTGCCAGCAGCGCCTTGAATGAGCAGTTCTTC. It is translated as CASSALNEQFF.

The rearrangement joins TRBV27 to TRBJ2-1; D ambiguous. V lost 3 bases and J 1 base, leaving 10 bases between the germline ends. CDR3 length: 15 amino acids. CDR1 MNHEY and CDR2 SMNVEV come from the germline V gene (reference sequence). The CDR3 DNA sequence: TGTGCCAGCAGTTTCGGTACCCTTTCCTACAATGAGCAGTTCTTC. It encodes CASSFGTLSYNEQFF.

Remarks on this clone: A junction end diverges from the germline sequence, so it may reflect a read error. The chain combines TRBV29-1 with TRBJ2-1; TRBD1 matches 8 bases. The CDR3 covers 15 residues. CDR1 is SQVTM, CDR2 ANQGSEA, per germline. The CDR3 nucleotides are TGCAGCGCTGAATCCGGGACAGGACATTACAATGAGCAGTTCTTC. Translated: CSAESGTGHYNEQFF.

The rearrangement uses TRBV11-3 and TRBJ2-1; 7 bases align to TRBD1. Germline CDR1 and CDR2: SGHNT and YENEEA. The CDR3 has 14 amino acids. V trimming: 2 bases; J trimming: 6 bases; junction bases outside the gene matches: 4. CDR3 sequence (DNA): TGTGCCAGCAGCTTATCTAGGGGGCTCAATGAGCAGTTCTTC. Translation gives CASSLSRGLNEQFF.

The gene calls are TRBV11-2 and TRBJ2-3; 9 nucleotides match TRBD1. CDR3 length: 14 amino acids. Losses at the gene ends were 5 bases for V and 8 bases for J; bases not matched to a gene: 8. Germline-derived CDR1 and CDR2 are SGHAT and FQNNGV. The CDR3 is CASSPTGGKGTQYF. The CDR3 nucleotides are TGTGCCAGCAGCCCAACAGGGGGCAAGGGTACGCAGTATTTT.

The chain recombines TRBV7-8 with TRBJ1-1, with D hard to call. V lost 1 base and J 1 base, leaving 7 bases between the germline ends. The CDR3 loop spans 14 amino acids. CDR1 is SGHVS, CDR2 FQNEAQ, per germline. The CDR3: CASSLVGRNTEAFF. In nucleotides, the CDR3 is TGTGCCAGCAGCTTAGTAGGCAGGAACACTGAAGCTTTCTTT.

In its sample, this clone was seen once. The rearrangement uses TRBV5-1 and TRBJ1-5; 11 nucleotides align to TRBD1. CDR1 and CDR2 from the germline V gene are SGHRS and YFSETQ. The trim removed 0 bases at V and 6 bases at J, leaving 2 bases unmatched. The CDR3 runs 15 residues. The CDR3 DNA reads TGCGCCAGCAGCTTGGAAGGACAGGGGGCTCAGCCCCAGCATTTT. This sequence encodes CASSLEGQGAQPQHF.

DNA for the CDR3: TGTGCCAGCAGCTTAGGACAGGGGGCAGGAGAAAAACTGTTTTTT. Protein product: CASSLGQGAGEKLFF. This chain uses TRBV7-2 with TRBJ1-4, with 10 bases fitting TRBD1. The CDR3 length is 15 residues. The V and J ends lost 1 base and 8 bases, in that order; junction bases with no gene match: 4. The germline V gene has CDR1 SGHTA and CDR2 FQGNSA.